This TCR beta chain came from a study of spatial heterogeneity in lung cancer. Overall study context: The study sequenced follow-up PBMC samples when they were available, at a median of around 2 years after resection. For the average unique TCR and UMI combination, more than 8.5 occurrences appeared in raw reads.

The sample's time point: blood at routine non-recurrence follow-up after resection. Whole RNA was taken from tumor, nontumor lung or frozen PBMC; it was then sequenced unsorted. This clonotype was seen ten or more times. Its antigen is unknown. The CDR3 loop spans 16 amino acids. The V segment lost 4 bases and the J segment 1 base; nucleotides outside the gene matches: 3. Study results and caveats: Ubiquitous expanded tumor TCRs were observed in blood more at resection than follow-up.

TCR cDNA molecules were tagged individually, and each one carried a unique molecular identifier. TCRdb analysed the 5' RACE reads with MiXCR anew, one entry per CDR3 protein. The sample shows about 120,000 distinct CDR3 sequences, 12% of them seen only once. The sequence came from a male donor with early-stage non-small cell lung cancer. The material was PBMCs, obtained at follow-up. The chain links TRBV12-3 or TRBV12-4 to TRBJ2-2; TRBD1 aligns across 10 bases. The CDR3 sequence is CASSSGTGVNTGELFF. Written as DNA, the CDR3 is TGTGCCAGCAGTTCCGGGACAGGGGTGAACACCGGGGAGCTGTTTTTT.